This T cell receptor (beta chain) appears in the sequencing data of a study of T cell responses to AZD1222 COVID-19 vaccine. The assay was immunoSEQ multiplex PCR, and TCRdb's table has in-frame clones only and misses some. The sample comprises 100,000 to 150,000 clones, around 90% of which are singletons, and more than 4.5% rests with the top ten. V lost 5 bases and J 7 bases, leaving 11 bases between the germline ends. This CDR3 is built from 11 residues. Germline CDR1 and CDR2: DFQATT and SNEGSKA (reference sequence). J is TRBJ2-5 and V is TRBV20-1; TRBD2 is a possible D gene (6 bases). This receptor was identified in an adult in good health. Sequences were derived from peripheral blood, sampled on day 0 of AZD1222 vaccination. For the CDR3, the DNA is TGCAGTGCTTCTCCCGGGGGGACCCAGTACTTC. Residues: CSASPGGTQYF.